This T cell receptor (beta chain) comes out of a study of T cell responses to AZD1222 COVID-19 vaccine. Study-wide findings and caveats: Repertoire sampling happened only post peak T cell response. Close to half of spike-specific TCRs reportedly recognize unmutated variant regions.

Using immunoSEQ multiplex PCR, the repertoire was profiled, and TCRdb retains in-frame clones only, with some absent. The data hold over 150,000 clones, with under 95% observed a single time. Turning to this clone: The antigen is undetermined.

Second-dose recipients at about 4 or about 12 weeks were treated as one pooled group. The germline V gene has CDR1 LGHDT and CDR2 YNNKEL (reference sequence). J lost 1 base, V lost 4 bases, and 3 bases had no gene match. The CDR3 sequence is 14 residues long. V usage is TRBV3-1 (or the pseudogene TRBV3-2) and J usage is TRBJ1-1, with 7 bases lining up with TRBD1. This specimen was peripheral blood, taken 28 days after the second AZD1222 dose. The TCR was taken from an adult who received the AZD1222 COVID-19 vaccine. The CDR3 sequence: CASSPTGRNTEAFF. DNA of the CDR3: TGTGCCAGCAGCCCGACAGGGAGGAACACTGAAGCTTTCTTT.